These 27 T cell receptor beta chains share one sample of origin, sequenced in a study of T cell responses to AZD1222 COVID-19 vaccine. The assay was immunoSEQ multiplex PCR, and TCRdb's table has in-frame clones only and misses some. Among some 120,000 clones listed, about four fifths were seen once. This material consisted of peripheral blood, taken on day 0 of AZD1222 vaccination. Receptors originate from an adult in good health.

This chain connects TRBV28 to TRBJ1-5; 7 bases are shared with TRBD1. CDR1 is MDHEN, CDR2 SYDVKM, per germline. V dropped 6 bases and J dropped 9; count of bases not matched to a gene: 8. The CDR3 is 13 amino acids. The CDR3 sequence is CASRETGRPPQHF. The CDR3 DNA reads TGTGCCAGCAGGGAGACAGGGAGGCCGCCCCAGCATTTT.

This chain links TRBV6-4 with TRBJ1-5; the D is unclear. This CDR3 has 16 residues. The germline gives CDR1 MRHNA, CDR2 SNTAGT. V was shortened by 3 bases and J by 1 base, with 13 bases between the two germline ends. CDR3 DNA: TGTGCCAGCAGTGATAAGGAGTCTGGGAGCAATCAGCCCCAGCATTTT. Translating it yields CASSDKESGSNQPQHF.

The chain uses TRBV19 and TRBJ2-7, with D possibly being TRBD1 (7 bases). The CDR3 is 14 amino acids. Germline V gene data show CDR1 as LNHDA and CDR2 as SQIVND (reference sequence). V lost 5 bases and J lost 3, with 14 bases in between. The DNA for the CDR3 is TGTGCCAGTAGTGTCCAGGGGGGAAGCTACGAGCAGTACTTC. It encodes CASSVQGGSYEQYF. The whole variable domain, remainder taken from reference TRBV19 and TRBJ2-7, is DGGITQSPKYLFRKEGQNVTLSCEQNLNHDAMYWYRQDPGQGLRLIYYSQIVNDFQKGDIAEGYSVSREKKESFPLTVTSAQKNPTAFYLCASSVQGGSYEQYFGPGTRLTVT.

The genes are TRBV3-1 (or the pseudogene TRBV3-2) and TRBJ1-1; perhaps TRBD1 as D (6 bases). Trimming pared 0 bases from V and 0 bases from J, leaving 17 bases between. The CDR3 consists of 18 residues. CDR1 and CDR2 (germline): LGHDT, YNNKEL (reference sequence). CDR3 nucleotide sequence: TGTGCCAGCAGCCAAGATGGTTTCGGGGGACACCTGAACACTGAAGCTTTCTTT. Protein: CASSQDGFGGHLNTEAFF.

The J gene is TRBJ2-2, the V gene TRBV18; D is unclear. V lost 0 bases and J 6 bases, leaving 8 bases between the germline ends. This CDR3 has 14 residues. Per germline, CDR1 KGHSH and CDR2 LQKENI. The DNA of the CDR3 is TGTGCCAGCTCACCACCCCTAGTTGCCGGGGAGCTGTTTTTT. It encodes CASSPPLVAGELFF.

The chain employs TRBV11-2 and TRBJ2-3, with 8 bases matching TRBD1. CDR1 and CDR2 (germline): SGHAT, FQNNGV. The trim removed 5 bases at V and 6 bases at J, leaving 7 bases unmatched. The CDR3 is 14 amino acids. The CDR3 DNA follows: TGTGCCAGCAGCCACCTTCGACAGGGGGATACGCAGTATTTT. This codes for CASSHLRQGDTQYF. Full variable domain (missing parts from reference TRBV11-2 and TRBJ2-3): EAGVAQSPRYKIIEKRQSVAFWCNPISGHATLYWYQQILGQGPKLLIQFQNNGVVDDSQLPKDRFSAERLKGVDSTLKIQPAKLEDSAVYLCASSHLRQGDTQYFGPGTRLTVL.

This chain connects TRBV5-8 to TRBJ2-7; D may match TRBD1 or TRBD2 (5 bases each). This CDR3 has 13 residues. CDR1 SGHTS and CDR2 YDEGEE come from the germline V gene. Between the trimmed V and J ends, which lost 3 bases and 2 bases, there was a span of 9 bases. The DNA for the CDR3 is TGTGCCAGCAGCTACACGGGACCCTACGAGCAGTACTTC. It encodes CASSYTGPYEQYF. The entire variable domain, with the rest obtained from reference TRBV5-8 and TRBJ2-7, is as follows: EAGVTQSPTHLIKTRGQQATLRCSPISGHTSVYWYQQALGLGLQFLLWYDEGEERNRGNFPPRFSGRQFPNYSSELNVNALELEDSALYLCASSYTGPYEQYFGPGTRLTVT.

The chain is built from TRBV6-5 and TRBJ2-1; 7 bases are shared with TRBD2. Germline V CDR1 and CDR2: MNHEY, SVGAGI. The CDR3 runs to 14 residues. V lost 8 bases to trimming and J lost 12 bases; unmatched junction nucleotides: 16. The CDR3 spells CASADPKTSSLQFF. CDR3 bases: TGTGCCAGCGCCGACCCCAAGACTAGCTCTCTGCAGTTCTTC.

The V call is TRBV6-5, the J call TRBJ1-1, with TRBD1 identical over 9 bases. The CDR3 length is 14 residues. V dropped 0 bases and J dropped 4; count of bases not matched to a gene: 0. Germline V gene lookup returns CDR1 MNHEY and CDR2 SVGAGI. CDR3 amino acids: CASSYSTGGTEAFF. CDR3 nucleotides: TGTGCCAGCAGTTACTCGACAGGGGGCACTGAAGCTTTCTTT.

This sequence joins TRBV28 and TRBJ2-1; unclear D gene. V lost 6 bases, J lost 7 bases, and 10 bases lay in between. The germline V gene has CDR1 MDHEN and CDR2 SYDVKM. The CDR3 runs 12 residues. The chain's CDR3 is CASRSGLNEQFF. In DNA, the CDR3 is TGTGCCAGCAGATCGGGCCTAAATGAGCAGTTCTTC.

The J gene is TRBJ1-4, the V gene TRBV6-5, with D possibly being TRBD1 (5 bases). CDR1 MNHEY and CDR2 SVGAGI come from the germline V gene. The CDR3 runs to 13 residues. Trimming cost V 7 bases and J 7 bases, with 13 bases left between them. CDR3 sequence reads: CASTKGTGEKLFF. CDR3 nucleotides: TGTGCCAGCACGAAGGGGACCGGTGAAAAACTGTTTTTT.

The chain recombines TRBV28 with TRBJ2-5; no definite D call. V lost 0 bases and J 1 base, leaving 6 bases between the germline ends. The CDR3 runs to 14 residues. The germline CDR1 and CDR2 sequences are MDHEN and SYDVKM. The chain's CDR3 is CASSLWAGQETQYF. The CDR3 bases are TGTGCCAGCAGTTTATGGGCAGGCCAAGAGACCCAGTACTTC.

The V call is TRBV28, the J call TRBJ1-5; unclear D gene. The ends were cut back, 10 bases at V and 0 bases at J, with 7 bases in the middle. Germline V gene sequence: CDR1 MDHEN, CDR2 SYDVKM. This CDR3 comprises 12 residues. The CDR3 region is CATLFSNQPQHF. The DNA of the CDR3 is TGTGCCACCCTTTTTAGCAATCAGCCCCAGCATTTT.

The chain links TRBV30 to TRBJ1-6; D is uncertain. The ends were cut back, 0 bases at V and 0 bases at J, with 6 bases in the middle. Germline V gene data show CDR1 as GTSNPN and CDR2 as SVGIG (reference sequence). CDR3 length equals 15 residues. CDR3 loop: CAWSVGGSYNSPLHF. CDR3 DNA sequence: TGTGCCTGGAGTGTAGGTGGCTCCTATAATTCACCCCTCCACTTT.

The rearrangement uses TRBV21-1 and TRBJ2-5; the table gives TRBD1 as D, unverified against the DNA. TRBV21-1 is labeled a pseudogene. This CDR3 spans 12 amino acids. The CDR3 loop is CASIAGEETQYF. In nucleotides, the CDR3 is TGTGCCAGCATTGCAGGCGAAGAGACCCAGTACTTC.

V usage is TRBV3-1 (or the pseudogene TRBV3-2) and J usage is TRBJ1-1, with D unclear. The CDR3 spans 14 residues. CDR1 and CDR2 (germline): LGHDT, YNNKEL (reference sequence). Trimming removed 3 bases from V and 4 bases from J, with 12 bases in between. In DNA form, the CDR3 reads TGTGCCAGCAGCCAGGATCGAATGAGCACTGAAGCTTTCTTT. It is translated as CASSQDRMSTEAFF.

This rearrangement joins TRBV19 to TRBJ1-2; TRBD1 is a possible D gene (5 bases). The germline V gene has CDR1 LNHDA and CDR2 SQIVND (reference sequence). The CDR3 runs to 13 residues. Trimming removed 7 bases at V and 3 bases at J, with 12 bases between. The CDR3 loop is CASTRGLDYGYTF. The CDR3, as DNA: TGTGCCAGTACACGGGGACTAGACTATGGCTACACCTTC. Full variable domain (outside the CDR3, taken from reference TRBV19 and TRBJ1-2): DGGITQSPKYLFRKEGQNVTLSCEQNLNHDAMYWYRQDPGQGLRLIYYSQIVNDFQKGDIAEGYSVSREKKESFPLTVTSAQKNPTAFYLCASTRGLDYGYTFGSGTRLTVV.

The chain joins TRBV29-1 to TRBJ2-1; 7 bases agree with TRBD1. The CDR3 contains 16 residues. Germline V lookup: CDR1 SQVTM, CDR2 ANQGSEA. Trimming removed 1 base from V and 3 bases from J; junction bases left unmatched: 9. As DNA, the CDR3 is TGCAGCGTTGAAGGTGCCCGGGACAGCTTCTACAATGAGCAGTTCTTC. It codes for CSVEGARDSFYNEQFF.

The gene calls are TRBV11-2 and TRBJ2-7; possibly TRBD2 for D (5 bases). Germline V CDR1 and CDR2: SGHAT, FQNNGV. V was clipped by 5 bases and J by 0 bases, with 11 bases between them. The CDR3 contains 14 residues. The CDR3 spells CASSRGFSSYEQYF. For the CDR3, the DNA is TGTGCCAGCAGCCGCGGGTTTAGCTCCTACGAGCAGTACTTC.

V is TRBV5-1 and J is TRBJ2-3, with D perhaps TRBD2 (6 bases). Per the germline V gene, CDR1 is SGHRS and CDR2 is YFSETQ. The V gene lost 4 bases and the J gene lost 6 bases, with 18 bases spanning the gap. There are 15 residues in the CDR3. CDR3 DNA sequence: TGCGCCAGCAGCGCCGGGACCAGACGGGGGGATACGCAGTATTTT. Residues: CASSAGTRRGDTQYF.

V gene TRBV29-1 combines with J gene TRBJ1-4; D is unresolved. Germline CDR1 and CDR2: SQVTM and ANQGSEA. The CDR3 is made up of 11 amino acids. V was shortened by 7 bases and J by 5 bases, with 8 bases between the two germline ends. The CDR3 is CSAGRNEKLFF. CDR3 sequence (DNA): TGCAGCGCCGGACGGAATGAAAAACTGTTTTTT.

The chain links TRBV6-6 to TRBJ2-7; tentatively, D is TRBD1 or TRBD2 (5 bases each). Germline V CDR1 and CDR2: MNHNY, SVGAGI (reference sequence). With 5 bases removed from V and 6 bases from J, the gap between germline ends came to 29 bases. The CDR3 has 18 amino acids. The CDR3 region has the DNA TGTGCCAGCAGTCTCACAGCAAATACTGCATCAGGGACCATCGAGCAGTACTTC. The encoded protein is CASSLTANTASGTIEQYF.

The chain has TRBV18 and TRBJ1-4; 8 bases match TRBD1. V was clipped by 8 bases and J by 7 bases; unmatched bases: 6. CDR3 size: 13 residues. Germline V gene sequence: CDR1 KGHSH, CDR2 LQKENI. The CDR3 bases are TGTGCCAGCGCCCAGGGGGCTGCTGAAAAACTGTTTTTT. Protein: CASAQGAAEKLFF. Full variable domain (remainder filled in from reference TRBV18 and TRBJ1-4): NAGVMQNPRHLVRRRGQEARLRCSPMKGHSHVYWYRQLPEEGLKFMVYLQKENIIDESGMPKERFSAEFPKEGPSILRIQQVVRGDSAAYFCASAQGAAEKLFFGSGTQLSVL.

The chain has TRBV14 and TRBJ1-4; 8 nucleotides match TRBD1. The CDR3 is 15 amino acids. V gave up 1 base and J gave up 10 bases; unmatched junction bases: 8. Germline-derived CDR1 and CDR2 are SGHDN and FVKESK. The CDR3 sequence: CASSQGAGGRVKLFF. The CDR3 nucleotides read TGTGCCAGCAGCCAAGGTGCAGGGGGCCGGGTAAAACTGTTTTTT.

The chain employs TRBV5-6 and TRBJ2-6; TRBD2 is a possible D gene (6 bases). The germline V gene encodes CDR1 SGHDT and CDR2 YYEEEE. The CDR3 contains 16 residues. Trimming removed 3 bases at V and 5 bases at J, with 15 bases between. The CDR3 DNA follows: TGTGCCAGCAGCTCTCCTGACGCGGGGAGGGCCAACGTCCTGACTTTC. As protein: CASSSPDAGRANVLTF.

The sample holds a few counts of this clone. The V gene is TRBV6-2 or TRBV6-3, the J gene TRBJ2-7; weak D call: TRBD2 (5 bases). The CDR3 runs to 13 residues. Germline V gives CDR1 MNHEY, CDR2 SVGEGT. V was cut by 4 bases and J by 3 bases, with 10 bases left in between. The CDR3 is CASSWAGLYEQYF. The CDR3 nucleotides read TGTGCCAGCAGTTGGGCAGGACTCTACGAGCAGTACTTC.

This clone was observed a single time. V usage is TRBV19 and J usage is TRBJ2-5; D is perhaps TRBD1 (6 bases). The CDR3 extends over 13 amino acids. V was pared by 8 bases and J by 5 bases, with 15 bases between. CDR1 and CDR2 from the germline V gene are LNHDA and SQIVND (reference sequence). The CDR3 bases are TGTGCCAGTGGAAGGGGGAGTAGGGAGACCCAGTACTTC. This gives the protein CASGRGSRETQYF.